The rows below give T cell receptor beta chains drawn from one sample of a study of T-cell memory formation after mild COVID-19. TCRdb fed the 5' RACE reads into MiXCR, producing one record per CDR3 protein. The data show some 300,000 distinct CDR3 sequences, roughly a fifth seen once. Specimen: PBMCs or a T cell subset sorted from them (not recorded which). These receptors were taken from a man in his late teens or twenties who had mild COVID-19 (a few samples of this study predate the infection). Cell type and time point are not known. CDR3s leave out the opening cysteine and the closing phenylalanine or tryptophan. Fields, in order: CDR3 protein, V gene, clone size, J gene. Clone size, where shown, is once, few, many, or a class for clones that have expanded.

CDR3aa: ASSYSGLGHTDTQY
v_gene: TRBV6-2/TRBV6-3
abundance: few
j_gene: TRBJ2-3

CDR3aa: ASSLRTAQETQY
v_gene: TRBV7-2
abundance: many
j_gene: TRBJ2-5

CDR3aa: ASSLGRVGRWNEQF
v_gene: TRBV7-9
abundance: few
j_gene: TRBJ2-1

CDR3aa: ASSLDWERNIQY
v_gene: TRBV5-1
abundance: .
j_gene: TRBJ2-4

CDR3aa: ASSSTRDSESGYT
v_gene: TRBV11-2
abundance: .
j_gene: TRBJ1-2

CDR3aa: ASSTYAGEYEKLF
v_gene: TRBV3-1
abundance: .
j_gene: TRBJ1-4

CDR3aa: ASSGLAGGTLAGELF
v_gene: TRBV5-5
abundance: .
j_gene: TRBJ2-2

CDR3aa: ASSPTSSVQETQY
v_gene: TRBV5-6
abundance: .
j_gene: TRBJ2-5

CDR3aa: ASSAQGGNQPQH
v_gene: TRBV7-2
abundance: .
j_gene: TRBJ1-5

CDR3aa: ASSPPGAGNTIY
v_gene: TRBV18
abundance: .
j_gene: TRBJ1-3

CDR3aa: ASSFGSYGYT
v_gene: TRBV5-1
abundance: .
j_gene: TRBJ1-2

CDR3aa: ASSKTGLSDGYT
v_gene: TRBV6-5
abundance: few
j_gene: TRBJ1-2

CDR3aa: AGGTDTQY
v_gene: TRBV29-1
abundance: .
j_gene: TRBJ2-3

CDR3aa: ASSAVFSYNEQF
v_gene: TRBV6-1
abundance: few
j_gene: TRBJ2-1

CDR3aa: ASSMTDSYNEQF
v_gene: TRBV19
abundance: .
j_gene: TRBJ2-1

CDR3aa: ASSSLQVNTEAF
v_gene: TRBV5-1
abundance: .
j_gene: TRBJ1-1

CDR3aa: SGHRGGEETQY
v_gene: TRBV29-1
abundance: .
j_gene: TRBJ2-5

CDR3aa: ASISHRGRGNTEAF
v_gene: TRBV19
abundance: .
j_gene: TRBJ1-1

CDR3aa: ASSYGISKNIQY
v_gene: TRBV6-5
abundance: .
j_gene: TRBJ2-4

CDR3aa: ASNPGLAGAYNEQF
v_gene: TRBV7-2
abundance: .
j_gene: TRBJ2-1

CDR3aa: ASRLQGLGLGEQF
v_gene: TRBV6-5
abundance: .
j_gene: TRBJ2-1

CDR3aa: ASGLVQSSTDTQY
v_gene: TRBV12-5
abundance: many
j_gene: TRBJ2-3

CDR3aa: ASSSYRDRVYEQY
v_gene: TRBV7-2
abundance: .
j_gene: TRBJ2-7

CDR3aa: SVEAVAGGYNEQF
v_gene: TRBV29-1
abundance: few
j_gene: TRBJ2-1

CDR3aa: ASSLALRGGYEKLF
v_gene: TRBV12-3/TRBV12-4
abundance: many
j_gene: TRBJ1-4

CDR3aa: ASSQTGVPGELF
v_gene: TRBV5-4
abundance: .
j_gene: TRBJ2-2

CDR3aa: ASTGTGDSETQY
v_gene: TRBV14
abundance: .
j_gene: TRBJ2-5

CDR3aa: ASSNPAANSPLH
v_gene: TRBV27
abundance: .
j_gene: TRBJ1-6

CDR3aa: ASSVGRGRGYNEQF
v_gene: TRBV9
abundance: .
j_gene: TRBJ2-1

CDR3aa: ASSRGGAGTDTQY
v_gene: TRBV7-2
abundance: few
j_gene: TRBJ2-3

CDR3aa: ASSVPQGPQH
v_gene: TRBV7-6
abundance: .
j_gene: TRBJ1-5

CDR3aa: ASSRRQGKDAEAF
v_gene: TRBV5-1
abundance: few
j_gene: TRBJ1-1

CDR3aa: ASKLDSGTALGQY
v_gene: TRBV2
abundance: .
j_gene: TRBJ2-7

CDR3aa: ASSQGLRGQETQY
v_gene: TRBV4-2
abundance: few
j_gene: TRBJ2-5

CDR3aa: ASIPRRVGDYGYT
v_gene: TRBV6-6
abundance: .
j_gene: TRBJ1-2

CDR3aa: ASSQVANQPQH
v_gene: TRBV4-1
abundance: .
j_gene: TRBJ1-5

CDR3aa: ASSSGGIEAF
v_gene: TRBV12-3/TRBV12-4
abundance: few
j_gene: TRBJ1-1

CDR3aa: ASSGGQTDTQY
v_gene: TRBV7-2
abundance: few
j_gene: TRBJ2-3

CDR3aa: ASSLGSSGGLEELF
v_gene: TRBV12-3/TRBV12-4
abundance: .
j_gene: TRBJ2-2

CDR3aa: ATYRDFRTDTQY
v_gene: TRBV2
abundance: .
j_gene: TRBJ2-3

CDR3aa: ASSHESRTNEKLF
v_gene: TRBV12-3/TRBV12-4
abundance: .
j_gene: TRBJ1-4